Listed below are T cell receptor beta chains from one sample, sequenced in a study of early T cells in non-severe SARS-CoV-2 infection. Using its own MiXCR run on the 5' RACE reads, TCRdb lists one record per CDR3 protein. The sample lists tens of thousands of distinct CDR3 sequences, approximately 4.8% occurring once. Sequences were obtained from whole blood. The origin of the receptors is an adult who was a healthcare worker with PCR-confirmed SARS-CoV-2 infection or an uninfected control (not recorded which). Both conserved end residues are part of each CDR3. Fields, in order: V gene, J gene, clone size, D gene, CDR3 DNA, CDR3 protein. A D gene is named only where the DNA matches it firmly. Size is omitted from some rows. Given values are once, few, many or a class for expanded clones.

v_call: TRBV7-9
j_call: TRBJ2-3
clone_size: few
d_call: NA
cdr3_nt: TGTGCCAGCAGCCCTCGCGCGAGACTCACAGATACGCAGTATTTT
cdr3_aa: CASSPRARLTDTQYF

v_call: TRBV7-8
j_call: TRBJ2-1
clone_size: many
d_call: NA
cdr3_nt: TGTGCCAGCAGCTTAGAGGGGCGGGGTCGCTACAATGAGCAGTTCTTC
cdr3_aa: CASSLEGRGRYNEQFF

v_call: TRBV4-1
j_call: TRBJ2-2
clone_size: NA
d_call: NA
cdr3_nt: TGCGCCAGCAGCCAAGGCTCCGCGAACACCGGGGAGCTGTTTTTT
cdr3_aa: CASSQGSANTGELFF

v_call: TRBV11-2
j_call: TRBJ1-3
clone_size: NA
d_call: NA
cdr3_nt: TGTGCCAGCAGACCAGGTGACTCTGGAAACACCATATATTTT
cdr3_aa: CASRPGDSGNTIYF

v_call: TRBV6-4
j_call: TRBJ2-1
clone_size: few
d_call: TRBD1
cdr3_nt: TGTGCCAGCAGTGAACAGGGGGCGGACAGGGGAAACAATGAGCAGTTCTTC
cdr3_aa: CASSEQGADRGNNEQFF

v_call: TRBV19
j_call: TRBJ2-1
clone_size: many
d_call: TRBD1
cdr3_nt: TGTGCCAGTAGTTTGGGACAGGTACCCTACAATGAGCAGTTCTTC
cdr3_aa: CASSLGQVPYNEQFF

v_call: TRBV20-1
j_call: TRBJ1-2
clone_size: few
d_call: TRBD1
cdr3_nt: TGCAGTGCTAGATGGCAGGGGGCAATTGGCTACACCTTC
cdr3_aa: CSARWQGAIGYTF

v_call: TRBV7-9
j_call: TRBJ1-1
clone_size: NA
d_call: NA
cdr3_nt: TGTGCCAGCAGCTTAGGGCTTGAGAACACTGAAGCTTTCTTT
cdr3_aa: CASSLGLENTEAFF

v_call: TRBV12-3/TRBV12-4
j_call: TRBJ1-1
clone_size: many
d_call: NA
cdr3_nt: TGTGCCAGCAGTTTTAATAGGGGCCTCACTGAAGCTTTCTTT
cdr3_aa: CASSFNRGLTEAFF

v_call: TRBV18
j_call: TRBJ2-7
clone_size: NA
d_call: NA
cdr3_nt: TGTGCCAGCTCACCCGGACAGCACGAGCAGTACTTC
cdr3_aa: CASSPGQHEQYF

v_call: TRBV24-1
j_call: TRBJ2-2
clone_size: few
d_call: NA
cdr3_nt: TGTGCCACCAGTGATTCCTACCAGTACACCGGGGAGCTGTTTTTT
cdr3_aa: CATSDSYQYTGELFF

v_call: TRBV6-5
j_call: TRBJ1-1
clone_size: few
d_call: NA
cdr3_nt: TGTGCCAGCAGTTACTCGATTCAATTCATGAACACTGAAGCTTTCTTT
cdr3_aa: CASSYSIQFMNTEAFF

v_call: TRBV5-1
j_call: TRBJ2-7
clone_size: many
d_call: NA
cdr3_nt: TGCGCCAGCAGCACGGACGGCGCCCCAACCTACGAGCAGTACTTC
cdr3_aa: CASSTDGAPTYEQYF

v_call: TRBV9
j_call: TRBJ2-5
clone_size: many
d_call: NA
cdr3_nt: TGTGCCAGCAGCGTAGGGGGCAGCACTCAAGAGACCCAGTACTTC
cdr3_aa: CASSVGGSTQETQYF

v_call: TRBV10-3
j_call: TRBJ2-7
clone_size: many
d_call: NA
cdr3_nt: TGTGCCATCAGCCCCTTAGAGCGCTCCTACGAGCAGTACTTC
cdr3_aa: CAISPLERSYEQYF

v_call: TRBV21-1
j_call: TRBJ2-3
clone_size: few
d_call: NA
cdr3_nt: TGTGCCAGCAGCAAAGAGGAGGGGAGGGGATTAACTAGCACAGATACGCAGTATTTT
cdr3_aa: CASSKEEGRGLTSTDTQYF

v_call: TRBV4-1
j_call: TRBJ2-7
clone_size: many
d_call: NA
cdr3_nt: TGCGCCAGCAGCCCCACGTGGTCGAGCTCCTACGAGCAGTACTTC
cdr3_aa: CASSPTWSSSYEQYF

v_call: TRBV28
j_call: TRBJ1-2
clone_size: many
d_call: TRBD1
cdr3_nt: TGTGCCAGCAGTTTGAGAGGTGGACAGGGAAACTATGGCTACACCTTC
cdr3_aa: CASSLRGGQGNYGYTF

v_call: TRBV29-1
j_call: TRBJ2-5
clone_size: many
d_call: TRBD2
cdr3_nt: TGCAGCGTTCAAAGGCTAGCGGGGATACAAGAGACCCAGTACTTC
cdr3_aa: CSVQRLAGIQETQYF

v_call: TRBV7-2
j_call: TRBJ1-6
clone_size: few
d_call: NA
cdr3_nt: TGTGCCAGCGGCACCAGGGATTCACCCCTCCACTTT
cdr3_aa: CASGTRDSPLHF

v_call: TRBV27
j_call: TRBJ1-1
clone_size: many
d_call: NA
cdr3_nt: TGTGCCAGCAGTTTATTGGGTGGCGAGACTTTCTTT
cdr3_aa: CASSLLGGETFF

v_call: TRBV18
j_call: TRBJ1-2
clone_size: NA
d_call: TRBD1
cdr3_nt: TGTGCCAGCTCACCTGGACAGGAGGGGCCCTCTGTGGGCTACACCTTC
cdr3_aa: CASSPGQEGPSVGYTF

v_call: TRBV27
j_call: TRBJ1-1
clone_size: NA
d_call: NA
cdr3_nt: TGTGCCACCCAGACAGGGAACACTGAAGCTTTCTTT
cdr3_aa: CATQTGNTEAFF

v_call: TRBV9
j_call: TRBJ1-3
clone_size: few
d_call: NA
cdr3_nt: TGTGCCAGCAGCGTAGAGGGGGGAGCTGGAAACACCATATATTTT
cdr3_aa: CASSVEGGAGNTIYF

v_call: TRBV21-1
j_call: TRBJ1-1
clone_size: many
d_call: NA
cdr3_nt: TGTGCCACCGGTGAGGATATGAACACTGAAGCTTTCTTT
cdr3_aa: CATGEDMNTEAFF

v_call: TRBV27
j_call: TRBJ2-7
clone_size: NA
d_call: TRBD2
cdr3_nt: TGTGCCAGCAGTCCCAAAGGACTAGCGGGAGTAAGGGAGCAGTACTTC
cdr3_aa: CASSPKGLAGVREQYF